A selection of T cell receptor beta chains follows, all from one sample in a study of blood T cell repertoires in COVID-19. Produced via immunoSEQ multiplex PCR; TCRdb's table is partial and in-frame only. Here the sample spans approximately 190,000 clones, approximately 80% being singletons. The sequencing sample was made of peripheral blood. The source is a human donor with acute or convalescent COVID-19. The donor label of this sample is uncertain. Both conserved end residues are part of each CDR3. Each record gives: J gene, clone size, D gene, V gene, CDR3 length, CDR3 DNA, CDR3 protein. A D gene is named only where the DNA matches it firmly. A row's size may be missing; if present it is once, few, many or a size class.

j_gene: TRBJ1-3; abundance: NA; d_gene: NA; v_gene: TRBV6-5; len: 14; CDR3nt: TGTGCCAGCAGTAACAGTGGCTGGGGAAACACCATATATTTT; CDR3aa: CASSNSGWGNTIYF
j_gene: TRBJ2-1; abundance: NA; d_gene: TRBD1; v_gene: TRBV9; len: 14; CDR3nt: TGTGCCAGCAGCCCCCGGACAGGTTGGAATGAGCAGTTCTTC; CDR3aa: CASSPRTGWNEQFF
j_gene: TRBJ1-4; abundance: NA; d_gene: TRBD1; v_gene: TRBV9; len: 16; CDR3nt: TGTGCCAGCAGCGTAGACCCAGGGGGATTAGCTGAAAAACTGTTTTTT; CDR3aa: CASSVDPGGLAEKLFF
j_gene: TRBJ1-2; abundance: NA; d_gene: TRBD1; v_gene: TRBV28; len: 16; CDR3nt: TGTGCCAGCAGTTCCCCCGGGACAGGGGGTGTGGATGGCTACACCTTC; CDR3aa: CASSSPGTGGVDGYTF
j_gene: TRBJ1-4; abundance: NA; d_gene: TRBD1; v_gene: TRBV28; len: 17; CDR3nt: TGTGCCAGCAGCCAACCGACAGGGGGCGCGGCTCAGGAAAAACTGTTTTTT; CDR3aa: CASSQPTGGAAQEKLFF
j_gene: TRBJ2-7; abundance: NA; d_gene: TRBD2; v_gene: TRBV5-1; len: 16; CDR3nt: TGCGCCAGCAGCCGACAGTTGGGGCGGGAGGCGGAAGAGCAGTACTTC; CDR3aa: CASSRQLGREAEEQYF
j_gene: TRBJ2-7; abundance: few; d_gene: TRBD2; v_gene: TRBV10-2; len: 14; CDR3nt: TGCGCCAGCAGTGAGATAGCGGGAGTGGGTGAGCAGTACTTC; CDR3aa: CASSEIAGVGEQYF
j_gene: TRBJ1-6; abundance: NA; d_gene: TRBD1; v_gene: TRBV30; len: 16; CDR3nt: TGTGCCTGGGTACCGCGGGACAGCTCCTATAATTCACCCCTCCACTTT; CDR3aa: CAWVPRDSSYNSPLHF
j_gene: TRBJ2-7; abundance: NA; d_gene: TRBD1; v_gene: TRBV5-4; len: 15; CDR3nt: TGTGCCAGCAGCTTGGCGGGGACAGGGACCTACGAGCAGTACTTC; CDR3aa: CASSLAGTGTYEQYF
j_gene: TRBJ2-1; abundance: NA; d_gene: TRBD2; v_gene: TRBV5-4; len: 15; CDR3nt: TGTGCCAGCAGCAGGACTAGCGGAAACTACAATGAGCAGTTCTTC; CDR3aa: CASSRTSGNYNEQFF
j_gene: TRBJ2-7; abundance: NA; d_gene: NA; v_gene: TRBV20-1; len: 13; CDR3nt: TGCAGTGCTAGTGGGTCCGGGGCCTACGAGCAGTACTTC; CDR3aa: CSASGSGAYEQYF
j_gene: TRBJ1-1; abundance: NA; d_gene: TRBD1; v_gene: TRBV11-2; len: 16; CDR3nt: TGTGCCAGCAGCCCCCGACAGGGCTTTAAGGGAACTGAAGCTTTCTTT; CDR3aa: CASSPRQGFKGTEAFF
j_gene: TRBJ1-2; abundance: NA; d_gene: NA; v_gene: TRBV7-2; len: 13; CDR3nt: TGTGCCAGCAGCAGGTGGGAGGGGGATGGCTACACCTTC; CDR3aa: CASSRWEGDGYTF
j_gene: TRBJ2-7; abundance: once; d_gene: NA; v_gene: TRBV28; len: 11; CDR3nt: TGTGCCAGCAGCTCCCTCTACGAGCAGTACTTC; CDR3aa: CASSSLYEQYF
j_gene: TRBJ1-1; abundance: NA; d_gene: NA; v_gene: TRBV4-3; len: 14; CDR3nt: TGCGCCAGCAGCCAAGAGCCTCGAGCCACTGAAGCTTTCTTT; CDR3aa: CASSQEPRATEAFF
j_gene: TRBJ2-7; abundance: NA; d_gene: TRBD1; v_gene: TRBV28; len: 15; CDR3nt: TGTGCCAGCAGTCCGACAGGGCTTTCCTCCTACGAGCAGTACTTC; CDR3aa: CASSPTGLSSYEQYF
j_gene: TRBJ1-2; abundance: NA; d_gene: TRBD1; v_gene: TRBV30; len: 13; CDR3nt: TGTGCCTGGAGTGTACAGGGGGACTATGGCTACACCTTC; CDR3aa: CAWSVQGDYGYTF
j_gene: TRBJ2-4; abundance: NA; d_gene: TRBD2; v_gene: TRBV19; len: 15; CDR3nt: TGTGCCAGTAGTGGGTGGGAGGGCCGTGGGAACATTCAGTACTTC; CDR3aa: CASSGWEGRGNIQYF
j_gene: TRBJ2-5; abundance: once; d_gene: TRBD1; v_gene: TRBV9; len: 14; CDR3nt: TGTGCCAGCAGCACAGACAGGGATCAAGAGACCCAGTACTTC; CDR3aa: CASSTDRDQETQYF
j_gene: TRBJ2-7; abundance: few; d_gene: TRBD1; v_gene: TRBV5-8; len: 15; CDR3nt: TGTGCCAGCAGCTTGCACGGGACAGGGGTGTACGAGCAGTACTTC; CDR3aa: CASSLHGTGVYEQYF
j_gene: TRBJ1-5; abundance: NA; d_gene: TRBD1; v_gene: TRBV7-8; len: 16; CDR3nt: TGTGCCAGCAGCTCTCTCGGGACAGGGATTTATCAGCCCCAGCATTTT; CDR3aa: CASSSLGTGIYQPQHF
j_gene: TRBJ2-2; abundance: NA; d_gene: TRBD2; v_gene: TRBV3-1/TRBV3-2; len: 16; CDR3nt: TGTGCCAGCAGCCCGACTAGCGGGCCGAACACCGGGGAGCTGTTTTTT; CDR3aa: CASSPTSGPNTGELFF
j_gene: TRBJ1-4; abundance: NA; d_gene: NA; v_gene: TRBV6-6; len: 16; CDR3nt: TGTGCCAGCAGTTACTCGATGGCACCTACTAATGAAAAACTGTTTTTT; CDR3aa: CASSYSMAPTNEKLFF
j_gene: TRBJ2-1; abundance: few; d_gene: NA; v_gene: TRBV14; len: 15; CDR3nt: TGTGCCAGCAGCCAAGTCGCGGGGACCTACAATGAGCAGTTCTTC; CDR3aa: CASSQVAGTYNEQFF
j_gene: TRBJ1-2; abundance: NA; d_gene: TRBD1; v_gene: TRBV10-2; len: 14; CDR3nt: TGCGCCAGCAGAGAAAGGGGGCGAACCTATGGCTACACCTTC; CDR3aa: CASRERGRTYGYTF
j_gene: TRBJ2-7; abundance: NA; d_gene: TRBD1; v_gene: TRBV28; len: 15; CDR3nt: TGTGCCAGCAGTCCCGGGACAGTCGAATTCTACGAGCAGTACTTC; CDR3aa: CASSPGTVEFYEQYF